This T cell receptor (beta chain) derives from a study of radiotherapy plus CTLA-4 blockade in lung cancer (dated by TCRdb to between 2018 and 2020). With respect to the entire study: Among the enrolled patients, around 17% had an objective response, and 31% reached disease control.

Receptor amplification or capture employed the immunoSEQ multiplex PCR assay. The immuneACCESS repertoire file appears here via TCRdb, limited to in-frame rearrangements. These files lack a portion of the clones; in checked studies, under half of the deficit traces to unresolved V genes, and the cause of the others is not known. This sample lists tens of thousands of clones; around four fifths were detected once. The ten largest account for roughly 24% of the sample. The germline V gene gives CDR1 as KGHSH and CDR2 as LQKENI. The CDR3 goes from the cysteine to the phenylalanine over 17 residues. Only the CDR3 part of the read is kept: 51 bases, read in frame from the first base. Trimming accounts for 3 bases at V and 1 base at J, while the number of junction bases matched to no gene is 10. Focal radiation therapy combined with CTLA-4 blockade (ipilimumab) was tested in patients with chemo-refractory metastatic non-small-cell lung cancer.

The sample holds a few counts of this clone. Its binding antigen is unknown. No base qualities exist here, and no much larger clone lies one base off it. The research as a whole found: Increased serum interferon-beta after radiation, together with early dynamic changes in blood T cell clones, were reported to be the strongest predictors of response. TCR clones derived from tumors expanded in peripheral blood after treatment with radiotherapy and ipilimumab.

The chain employs TRBV18 and TRBJ1-2; 8 junctional bases match TRBD1. The specimen was peripheral blood, collected from a patient treated with radiotherapy plus ipilimumab. The clonotype comes from a human donor with non-small cell lung cancer that progressed on radiotherapy plus ipilimumab. The CDR3 region: CASSPSSQGALNYGYTF. The DNA sequence is as follows: TGTGCCAGCTCACCCTCCAGTCAGGGGGCTCTTAACTATGGCTACACCTTC.